This note documents a single T cell receptor (beta chain) sequence. The data are from a study of blood T cell repertoires in COVID-19. The CDR3 extends over 13 amino acids. V was trimmed by 0 bases and J by 11 bases, leaving 11 bases between them. Per germline, CDR1 SGHAT and CDR2 FQNNGV. Clinical history as reported by participants underpinned cohort assignment. Two negative PCRs, clearance, or symptom resolution characterized the recovered Cohort 3 donors. Method: immunoSEQ multiplex PCR; TCRdb's copy keeps in-frame clones and lacks some. The data contain approximately 300,000 clones, 65% to 90% of them singletons.

The sequence came from a woman aged 18 to 35 who had recovered from COVID-19. This rearrangement joins TRBV11-2 to TRBJ2-4; D gene uncertain. Material for sequencing was PBMCs or T cells enriched from blood (not recorded which). CDR3 sequence (DNA): TGTGCCAGCAGCTTAGATACGAGAGGATTTCAGTACTTC. This translates into CASSLDTRGFQYF. The full variable domain, completed using reference TRBV11-2 and TRBJ2-4, is EAGVAQSPRYKIIEKRQSVAFWCNPISGHATLYWYQQILGQGPKLLIQFQNNGVVDDSQLPKDRFSAERLKGVDSTLKIQPAKLEDSAVYLCASSLDTRGFQYFGAGTRLSVL.